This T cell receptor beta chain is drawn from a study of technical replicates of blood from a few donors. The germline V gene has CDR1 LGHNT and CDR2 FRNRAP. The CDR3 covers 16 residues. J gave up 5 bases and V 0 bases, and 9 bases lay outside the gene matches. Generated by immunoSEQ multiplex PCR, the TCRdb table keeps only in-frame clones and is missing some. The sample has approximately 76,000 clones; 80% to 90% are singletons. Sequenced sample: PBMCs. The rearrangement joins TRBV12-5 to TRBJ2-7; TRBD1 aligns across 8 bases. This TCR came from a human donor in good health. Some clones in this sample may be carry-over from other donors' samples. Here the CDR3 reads CASGLVLAGGLHEQYF. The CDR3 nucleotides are TGTGCTAGTGGTTTGGTACTGGCAGGGGGCCTCCACGAGCAGTACTTC.